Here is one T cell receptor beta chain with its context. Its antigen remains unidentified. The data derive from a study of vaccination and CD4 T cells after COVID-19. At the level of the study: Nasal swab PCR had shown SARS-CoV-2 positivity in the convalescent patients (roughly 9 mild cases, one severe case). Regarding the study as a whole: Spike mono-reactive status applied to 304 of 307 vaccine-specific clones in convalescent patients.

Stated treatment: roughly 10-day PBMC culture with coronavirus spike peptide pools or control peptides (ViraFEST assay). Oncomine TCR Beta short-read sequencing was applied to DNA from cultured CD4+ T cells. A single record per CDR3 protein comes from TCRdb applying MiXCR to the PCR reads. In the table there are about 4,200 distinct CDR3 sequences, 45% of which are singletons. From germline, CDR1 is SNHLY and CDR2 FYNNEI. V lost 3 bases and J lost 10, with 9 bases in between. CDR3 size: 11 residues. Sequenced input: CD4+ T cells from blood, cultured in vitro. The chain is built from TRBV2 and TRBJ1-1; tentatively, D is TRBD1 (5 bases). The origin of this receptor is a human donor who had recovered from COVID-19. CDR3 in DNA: TGTGCCAGCAGTGACGGGGCTGGAGCTTTCTTT. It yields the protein CASSDGAGAFF.